One and the same sample provided the 10 T cell receptor beta chains below, sequenced in a study of cytomegalovirus exposure and HLA in healthy donors. The primer mix had 60 Vbeta and 13 Jbeta primers. This table comes from immunoSEQ multiplex PCR, and its TCRdb copy is limited to in-frame clones, with some not included. The sample records 150,000 to 200,000 clones, 70% to 90% being singletons. Sequencing was carried out using PBMCs. The origin of the receptors is a man aged 18 to 30 in good health and CMV-seropositive.

This rearrangement joins TRBV11-3 to TRBJ1-6; 7 bases agree with TRBD1. CDR1 is SGHNT and CDR2 is YENEEA in the germline V gene. The CDR3 extends over 14 amino acids. The trim removed 5 bases at V and 4 bases at J, leaving 2 bases unmatched. The CDR3 nucleotides are TGTGCCAGCAGCCTGACAGGGTATAATTCACCCCTCCACTTT. This translates into CASSLTGYNSPLHF. The whole variable domain, filled in from reference TRBV11-3 and TRBJ1-6, reads EAGVVQSPRYKIIEKKQPVAFWCNPISGHNTLYWYLQNLGQGPELLIRYENEEAVDDSQLPKDRFSAERLKGVDSTLKIQPAELGDSAVYLCASSLTGYNSPLHFGNGTRLTVT.

The V call is TRBV11-3, the J call TRBJ1-5; perhaps TRBD1 as D (6 bases). Germline values: CDR1 SGHNT, CDR2 YENEEA. This CDR3 is built from 17 residues. V was clipped by 0 bases and J by 5 bases, with 17 bases between them. CDR3 DNA: TGTGCCAGCAGCTTAGAACCCAGGGGTGAAAACGATCAGCCCCAGCATTTT. Translation: CASSLEPRGENDQPQHF. The complete variable domain, with remaining parts taken from reference TRBV11-3 and TRBJ1-5, reads EAGVVQSPRYKIIEKKQPVAFWCNPISGHNTLYWYLQNLGQGPELLIRYENEEAVDDSQLPKDRFSAERLKGVDSTLKIQPAELGDSAVYLCASSLEPRGENDQPQHFGDGTRLSIL.

J is TRBJ2-2 and V is TRBV2, with D possibly TRBD2 on 5 matching bases. The V end was cut by 6 bases, the J end by 5 bases, with 13 bases between. CDR1 and CDR2 from the germline V gene are SNHLY and FYNNEI. The CDR3 runs 14 residues. CDR3 coding DNA: TGTGCCAGCAGCGACTCCAGAGGGACCGGGGAGCTGTTTTTT. It is translated as CASSDSRGTGELFF.

This clone occurred once. The chain joins TRBV5-4 to TRBJ2-5; 12 bases are a match to TRBD2. CDR1 is SGHNT, CDR2 YYREEE, per germline (reference sequence). This CDR3 comprises 15 residues. Unmatched junction bases numbered 6, after V lost 4 bases and J lost 5 bases. As DNA, the CDR3 is TGTGCCAGCAGCCGGACTAGCGGGGAGTCGGAGACCCAGTACTTC. This gives the protein CASSRTSGESETQYF.

The chain carries TRBV12-5 and TRBJ2-7; 9 bases line up with TRBD1. With V trimmed by 0 bases and J by 2 bases, 23 bases remained unmatched. The CDR3 totals 22 residues. The germline CDR1 and CDR2 sequences are LGHNT and FRNRAP. In DNA form, the CDR3 reads TGTGCTAGTGGTTTGGTAACCCACGTATTGACAGGGGGGCCCGCTACGACCTACGAGCAGTACTTC. Its translation is CASGLVTHVLTGGPATTYEQYF.

The V call is TRBV2, the J call TRBJ2-3; 9 positions agree with TRBD2. Per germline, CDR1 SNHLY and CDR2 FYNNEI. CDR3 size: 17 residues. V trimming: 10 bases; J trimming: 2 bases; junction bases outside the gene matches: 16. CDR3 region: CATTRGERGADTDTQYF. For the CDR3, the DNA is TGTGCCACCACAAGAGGGGAGCGGGGGGCCGACACAGATACGCAGTATTTT. Combining the CDR3 with reference TRBV2 and TRBJ2-3 gives the whole variable domain EPEVTQTPSHQVTQMGQEVILRCVPISNHLYFYWYRQILGQKVEFLVSFYNNEISEKSEIFDDQFSVERPDGSNFTLKIRSTKLEDSAMYFCATTRGERGADTDTQYFGPGTRLTVL.

CDR3 loop: CASSQAFLIIAVLNEKLFF. The CDR3 DNA sequence: TGTGCCAGCAGCCAAGCGTTTTTAATTATCGCAGTTTTAAATGAAAAACTGTTTTTT. This chain uses TRBV14 with TRBJ1-4; unclear D gene. Germline assignment: CDR1 SGHDN and CDR2 FVKESK. The CDR3 is made up of 19 amino acids. V shed 1 base and J shed 5 bases, with 23 bases lying between them.

The V call is TRBV11-2, the J call TRBJ2-3; no clear D. Between the trimmed V and J ends, which lost 4 bases and 2 bases, there was a span of 7 bases. This CDR3 has 13 residues. Germline lookup yields CDR1 SGHAT and CDR2 FQNNGV. DNA of the CDR3: TGTGCCAGCAGCTCCCCCCACACAGATACGCAGTATTTT. Translated, it gives CASSSPHTDTQYF.

The chain carries TRBV5-6 and TRBJ2-7; D is unresolved. Germline V gene sequence: CDR1 SGHDT, CDR2 YYEEEE. CDR3 length: 13 residues. Trimming took off 0 bases at V and 1 base at J, with 5 bases between the two ends. The DNA of the CDR3 is TGTGCCAGCAGCTTGGTCATTTCCTACGAGCAGTACTTC. Amino acids: CASSLVISYEQYF.

The chain has TRBV27 and TRBJ2-1, with 7 bases that match TRBD1. CDR1 and CDR2 (germline): MNHEY, SMNVEV (reference sequence). This CDR3 spans 14 amino acids. Trimming cost V 5 bases and J 2 bases; bases outside gene matches: 3. In nucleotides, the CDR3 is TGTGCCAGCAGTAAGGGGACAGCCTACAATGAGCAGTTCTTC. Its protein product is CASSKGTAYNEQFF.